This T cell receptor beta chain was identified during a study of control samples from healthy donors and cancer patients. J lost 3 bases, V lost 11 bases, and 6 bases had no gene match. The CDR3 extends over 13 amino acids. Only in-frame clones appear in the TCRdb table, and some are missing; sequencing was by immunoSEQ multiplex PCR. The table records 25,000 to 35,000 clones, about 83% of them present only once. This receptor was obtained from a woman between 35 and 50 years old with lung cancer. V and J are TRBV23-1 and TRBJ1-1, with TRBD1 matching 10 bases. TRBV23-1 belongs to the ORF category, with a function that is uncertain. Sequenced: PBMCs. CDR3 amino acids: CAGMTGGHTEAFF. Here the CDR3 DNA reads TGCGCCGGAATGACAGGGGGCCACACTGAAGCTTTCTTT.